The 14 T cell receptor beta chains given below trace back to one sample, sequenced in a study of shared clonotypes between healthy human individuals. The method was immunoSEQ multiplex PCR; TCRdb's version includes in-frame clones alone and lacks a portion of them. The sample lists about half a million clones; roughly 85% were seen once. The sample comprised PBMCs. The receptors stem from a woman aged 40-49 years in good health. Some clones in this sample may be carry-over from other donors' samples.

This clone was detected once. The V gene is TRBV30, the J gene TRBJ2-5; D uncertain. The DNA matches TRBJ2-7 better at its end, which makes the J call doubtful. CDR3 length equals 12 residues. Germline assignment: CDR1 GTSNPN and CDR2 SVGIG (reference sequence). CDR3 protein: CAWGPNSYEQYF. CDR3 nucleotides: TGTGCCTGGGGGCCGAACTCCTACGAGCAGTACTTC.

As DNA, the CDR3 is TGTGCAAGTCGCTTCCCCGCCTACAATGAGCAGTTCTTC. Protein sequence: CASRFPAYNEQFF. The gene calls are TRBV12-2 and TRBJ2-1; the table's D call, TRBD2, has no DNA check behind it. TRBV12-2 corresponds to a pseudogene. The length of the CDR3 is 13 residues.

V is TRBV5-1 and J is TRBJ1-4, with a tentative D call TRBD1 (6 bases). CDR1 is SGHRS and CDR2 is YFSETQ in the germline V gene. Trimming pared 0 bases from V and 6 bases from J, leaving 6 bases between. The CDR3 runs to 13 residues. CDR3 sequence reads: CASSLEGDEKLFF. CDR3 nucleotide sequence: TGCGCCAGCAGCTTGGAGGGGGATGAAAAACTGTTTTTT.

The chain is built from TRBV5-6 and TRBJ2-3; D remains ambiguous. V dropped 4 bases and J dropped 4 bases, with 7 bases sitting between them. The CDR3 has 12 amino acids. The germline V gene encodes CDR1 SGHDT and CDR2 YYEEEE. The CDR3 protein is CASSRVSDTQYF. CDR3 bases: TGTGCCAGCAGCAGAGTTTCAGATACGCAGTATTTT.

This clone appeared a few times. The chain has TRBV29-1 and TRBJ1-2; TRBD1 aligns across 7 bases. The ends lost 1 base at V and 0 bases at J; junction bases unmatched: 2. The CDR3 runs 14 residues. Germline V gene lookup returns CDR1 SQVTM and CDR2 ANQGSEA. The CDR3: CSVEGQGTNYGYTF. Here the CDR3 DNA reads TGCAGCGTTGAAGGACAGGGCACTAACTATGGCTACACCTTC.

This chain joins TRBV28 and TRBJ2-3; 8 positions match TRBD2. Germline V gene data show CDR1 as MDHEN and CDR2 as SYDVKM. CDR3 size: 19 residues. With 4 bases clipped from V and 1 base from J, the junction kept 16 bases outside the gene matches. CDR3 sequence: CASSSPGGRSIGGTDTQYF. The CDR3 nucleotides read TGTGCCAGCAGTTCCCCCGGCGGGAGGAGTATAGGGGGCACAGATACGCAGTATTTT.

The chain has TRBV2 and TRBJ2-2, with unresolved D. The CDR3 has 15 amino acids. The germline CDR1 and CDR2 sequences are SNHLY and FYNNEI. V was clipped by 4 bases and J by 0 bases, with 9 bases between them. The CDR3, as DNA: TGTGCCAGCAGTGTCGCGCCAACGAACACCGGGGAGCTGTTTTTT. It translates to CASSVAPTNTGELFF. The complete variable domain, with remaining parts taken from reference TRBV2 and TRBJ2-2, reads EPEVTQTPSHQVTQMGQEVILRCVPISNHLYFYWYRQILGQKVEFLVSFYNNEISEKSEIFDDQFSVERPDGSNFTLKIRSTKLEDSAMYFCASSVAPTNTGELFFGEGSRLTVL.

Here the CDR3 reads CASSLFGEAGEQYF. DNA of the CDR3: TGCGCCAGCAGCTTGTTCGGGGAGGCGGGCGAGCAGTACTTC. The chain couples TRBV5-1 to TRBJ2-5; D might be TRBD2 (6 bases). The J call may be faulty, since TRBJ2-7 better matches the DNA end. The germline gives CDR1 SGHRS, CDR2 YFSETQ. This CDR3 is built from 14 residues.

This clone was detected only a few times. The rearrangement links TRBV2 to TRBJ1-1; D perhaps matches TRBD1 (5 bases). CDR1 is SNHLY, CDR2 FYNNEI, per germline. With 4 bases removed from V and 1 base from J, the gap between germline ends came to 10 bases. The length of the CDR3 is 14 residues. CDR3 loop: CASSGWGENTEAFF. The CDR3 coding sequence is TGTGCCAGCAGTGGTTGGGGGGAGAACACTGAAGCTTTCTTT.

V is TRBV11-2 and J is TRBJ2-1; tentative D call: TRBD1 (6 bases). The CDR3 sequence is 13 residues long. V was pared by 5 bases and J by 8 bases, with 13 bases between. Germline V lookup: CDR1 SGHAT, CDR2 FQNNGV. CDR3 residues: CASSNHRVDEQFF. CDR3 in DNA: TGTGCCAGCAGCAACCACAGGGTGGATGAGCAGTTCTTC.

Only one count was recorded for this clone. The rearrangement links TRBV4-2 to TRBJ1-3; 7 bases fit TRBD1. The CDR3 is made up of 17 amino acids. Germline V gene data show CDR1 as LGHNA and CDR2 as YNFKEQ. J was trimmed by 0 bases and V by 3 bases; bases with no gene match: 8. CDR3 coding DNA: TGTGCCAGCAGCCAGGACTACAGGGGAGGCTCTGGAAACACCATATATTTT. Its protein product is CASSQDYRGGSGNTIYF.

This clone came up a few times. The chain links TRBV6-8 to TRBJ2-5; D perhaps matches TRBD1 (6 bases). The CDR3 totals 14 residues. The germline V and J ends were trimmed by 6 bases and 3 bases, with 14 bases remaining between them. The germline V gene encodes CDR1 MNHGY and CDR2 SAAAGT. DNA of the CDR3: TGTGCCAGCAGCGCACAGGGTTTCAAAGAGACCCAGTACTTC. Its translation: CASSAQGFKETQYF.

V is TRBV11-2 and J is TRBJ2-5; 8 bases are a match to TRBD2. J lost 4 bases, V lost 5 bases, and 12 bases had no gene match. CDR3 size: 16 residues. Germline CDR1 reads SGHAT; CDR2 reads FQNNGV. The CDR3 nucleotides are TGTGCCAGCAGCCCCCGGGAGGGTATCGTGGGAGAGACCCAGTACTTC. The encoded protein is CASSPREGIVGETQYF. Together with reference TRBV11-2 and TRBJ2-5, the CDR3 gives the full variable domain: EAGVAQSPRYKIIEKRQSVAFWCNPISGHATLYWYQQILGQGPKLLIQFQNNGVVDDSQLPKDRFSAERLKGVDSTLKIQPAKLEDSAVYLCASSPREGIVGETQYFGPGTRLLVL.

The V gene is TRBV10-2, the J gene TRBJ1-4, with D perhaps matching TRBD1 (5 bases). Germline lookup yields CDR1 WSHSY and CDR2 SAAADI. CDR3 length: 15 residues. V was pared by 5 bases and J by 3 bases, with 13 bases between. The DNA for the CDR3 is TGCGCCAGCAGTTTAGGGGATGTAGCTAATGAAAAACTGTTTTTT. Its protein product is CASSLGDVANEKLFF.